This TCR beta chain was captured by sequencing in a study of T cell responses to AZD1222 COVID-19 vaccine. From germline, CDR1 is LGHDT and CDR2 YNNKEL (reference sequence). The CDR3 length is 11 residues. Trimming removed 1 base at V and 8 bases at J, with 3 bases between. Libraries were prepared by immunoSEQ multiplex PCR; TCRdb keeps only in-frame clonotypes and omits some of them. This sample has around 170,000 clones, with 90% found just once. The material sequenced was peripheral blood, taken on day 0 of AZD1222 vaccination. The TCR was taken from an adult in good health. This chain uses TRBV3-1 (or the pseudogene TRBV3-2) with TRBJ1-3; D uncertain. In nucleotides, the CDR3 is TGTGCCAGCAGCCAAGCGGACACCATATATTTT. Translation gives CASSQADTIYF.